The text below deals with one T cell receptor (beta chain). Its specificity is unknown. The germline CDR1 and CDR2 sequences are GTSNPN and SVGIG (reference sequence). V was pared by 2 bases and J by 12 bases, with 9 bases of the junction left unmatched. The CDR3 runs 12 residues. This PCR relied on a set of 60 Vbeta primers and 13 Jbeta primers. Profiled with immunoSEQ multiplex PCR; TCRdb holds only in-frame clones, not every one. The sample has 240,000 or so clones; roughly 80% are singletons. The data were obtained in a study of cytomegalovirus exposure and HLA in healthy donors. Study results and limitations: Among immune exposure information, only CMV serostatus was available.

The sequence derives from a woman aged 40-49 years in good health and CMV-seropositive. Source material: PBMCs. V is TRBV30 and J is TRBJ1-1; 7 bases are a match to TRBD1. This CDR3 is CAWSSSQGWSFF. CDR3 bases: TGTGCCTGGAGTTCCTCACAGGGGTGGTCTTTCTTT.